This T cell receptor beta chain came from a study of glioma-infiltrating T cells. Study observations and caveats: Only very few CDR3 sequences appeared in both tissue and blood. Non-neoplastic patients had below-expected tissue-blood divergence, while all gliomas exceeded expectation.

Using RNA template, CDR3s of TCR alpha and beta were amplified with iRepertoire arm-PCR. Input was 100-400 ng of tissue mRNA or PBMC total RNA. Using its own MiXCR run on the multiplex PCR reads, TCRdb lists one record per CDR3 protein. The sample has approximately 120,000 distinct CDR3 sequences, roughly 20% seen once. Notes on this clonotype: The antigen remains unidentified. This clone may be a read error of a much larger clone one base away.

The sequenced sample was glioma tissue, nonneoplastic brain tissue, or PBMCs (not recorded which). This clonotype was obtained from a human donor with low-grade glioma or glioblastoma, undergoing nonglioma brain surgery, or in good health (not recorded which).

The CDR3 loop reads CSARVTRGPYEQYF. The CDR3 DNA follows: TGCAGTGCTAGAGTAACTAGAGGCCCCTACGAGCAGTACTTC. The rearrangement links TRBV20-1 to TRBJ2-7; possible D gene TRBD2, 5 bases. The CDR3 is 14 amino acids. Per the germline V gene, CDR1 is DFQATT and CDR2 is SNEGSKA (reference sequence). V lost 1 base and J lost 2, with 12 bases in between.